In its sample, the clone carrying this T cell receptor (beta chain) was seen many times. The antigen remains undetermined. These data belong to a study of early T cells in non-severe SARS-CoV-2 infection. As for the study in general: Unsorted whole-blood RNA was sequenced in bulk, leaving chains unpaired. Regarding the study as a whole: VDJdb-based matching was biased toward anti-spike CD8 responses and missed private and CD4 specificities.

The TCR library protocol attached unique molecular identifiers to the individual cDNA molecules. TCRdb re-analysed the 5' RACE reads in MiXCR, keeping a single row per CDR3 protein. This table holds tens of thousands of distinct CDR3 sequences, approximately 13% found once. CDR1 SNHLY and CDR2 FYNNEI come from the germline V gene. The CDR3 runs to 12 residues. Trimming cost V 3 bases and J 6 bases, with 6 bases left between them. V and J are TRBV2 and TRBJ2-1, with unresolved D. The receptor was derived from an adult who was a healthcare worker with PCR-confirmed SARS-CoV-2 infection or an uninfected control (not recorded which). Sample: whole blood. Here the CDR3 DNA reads TGTGCCAGCAGTGATAGGAGCAATGAGCAGTTCTTC. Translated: CASSDRSNEQFF.